Below, 3 T cell receptor beta chains from the same sample are listed, as sequenced in a study of blood T cells in healthy people across ages. It was with a sample-barcoded 5' primer and a J-beta primer mix that a second PCR of roughly 7 to 11 cycles was run. MiXCR was run by TCRdb on the 5' RACE reads, yielding one entry per CDR3 protein. Counted here are 700,000 to 850,000 distinct CDR3 sequences, around 34% occurring once; the ten biggest clones make up roughly 13%. The sample consisted of blood. All receptors come from a man younger than 35 in good health.

The rearrangement joins TRBV2 to TRBJ2-1; 12 bases line up with TRBD2. V trimming: 6 bases; J trimming: 6 bases; junction bases outside the gene matches: 6. CDR1 is SNHLY and CDR2 is FYNNEI in the germline V gene. CDR3 length equals 15 residues. CDR3 amino acids: CASSTGLAGTNEQFF. The CDR3 DNA is TGTGCCAGCAGCACAGGACTAGCGGGGACCAATGAGCAGTTCTTC.

The chain is built from TRBV9 and TRBJ2-3; TRBD2 matches 7 bases. CDR3 size: 15 residues. Per germline, CDR1 SGDLS and CDR2 YYNGEE. V lost 3 bases and J lost 2; bases outside the gene matches: 6. This CDR3 is CASSGGTMNTDTQYF. CDR3 coding DNA: TGTGCCAGCAGCGGGGGGACTATGAACACAGATACGCAGTATTTT.

CDR3 coding DNA: TGCAGTGCTAGCCCCGGACAGGATTACGTACTGCGAACTGAAGCTTTCTTT. It is translated as CSASPGQDYVLRTEAFF. V usage is TRBV20-1 and J usage is TRBJ1-1; 7 bases are shared with TRBD1. The CDR3 length is 17 residues. Germline trimming cut 3 bases from V and 5 bases from J; bases unmatched to any gene: 18. The germline V gene has CDR1 DFQATT and CDR2 SNEGSKA (reference sequence).